Presented here are 30 T cell receptor beta chains from one specimen sequenced in a study of blood T cell repertoires in COVID-19 (dated by TCRdb to the early 2020s). The library was made by the immunoSEQ multiplex PCR assay. TCRdb limited this immuneACCESS table to in-frame rearrangements with V and J called. A share of clones is missing; checked studies link under half to unresolved V genes, and the rest is unexplained. This sample holds 200,000 to 300,000 clones; more than 75% were observed only once. Roughly 4.9% of the sample goes to the ten largest clones. The material sequenced was peripheral blood. Receptor source: a woman in her sixties with COVID-19, enrolled during active disease.

This rearrangement joins TRBV7-2 to TRBJ2-1; 8 bases agree with TRBD2. There are 17 residues in the CDR3. V trimming: 5 bases; J trimming: 7 bases; junction bases outside the gene matches: 16. Germline CDR1 is SGHTA and CDR2 is FQGNSA. In nucleotides, the CDR3 is TGTGCCAGCAGCCCCCATTCGTACGGGAGGGCCTTGAATGAGCAGTTCTTC. Residues: CASSPHSYGRALNEQFF.

The chain joins TRBV7-3 to TRBJ2-7; TRBD1 agrees at 9 bases. V shed 5 bases, J shed 4 bases, and the junction held 9 bases outside the gene matches. In germline, CDR1 is SGHTA, CDR2 FQGTGA. The CDR3 runs 15 residues. The CDR3 nucleotides read TGTGCCAGCAGCCCACAACCGGGACAGGGTTACGAGCAGTACTTC. This codes for CASSPQPGQGYEQYF.

The chain employs TRBV7-2 and TRBJ1-3; D is unclear. V lost 4 bases to trimming and J lost 4 bases, with 14 bases between them. Germline CDR1 and CDR2: SGHTA and FQGNSA. This CDR3 has 15 amino acids. Here the CDR3 DNA reads TGTGCCAGCAGCTACGGACCGGGGTCAGGAAACACCATATATTTT. Translated, it gives CASSYGPGSGNTIYF.

The rearrangement joins TRBV19 to TRBJ2-1; D perhaps matches TRBD2 (6 bases). The V gene lost 7 bases and the J gene lost 10 bases, with 14 bases spanning the gap. This CDR3 has 12 residues. Looked up from germline, CDR1 is LNHDA and CDR2 is SQIVND (reference sequence). CDR3 DNA: TGTGCCAGTAAAGCGGGTGGTGTGGAGCAGTTCTTC. This translates into CASKAGGVEQFF.

J is TRBJ1-5 and V is TRBV7-8; D perhaps matches TRBD1 (5 bases). V was shortened by 5 bases and J by 3 bases, with 20 bases between the two germline ends. The CDR3 spans 17 residues. Germline V gene data show CDR1 as SGHVS and CDR2 as FQNEAQ. DNA for the CDR3: TGTGCCAGCAGCCCCCCCCCGGTAGGGACTTACAATCAGCCCCAGCATTTT. Its translation is CASSPPPVGTYNQPQHF.

The V gene is TRBV27, the J gene TRBJ1-5; 9 nucleotides align to TRBD1. This CDR3 comprises 16 residues. V shed 6 bases, J shed 3 bases, and the junction held 9 bases outside the gene matches. CDR1 MNHEY and CDR2 SMNVEV come from the germline V gene (reference sequence). In DNA form, the CDR3 reads TGTGCCAGCAGCCCTATCGGGACAGGGTTCAATCAGCCCCAGCATTTT. Protein: CASSPIGTGFNQPQHF.

The chain has TRBV19 and TRBJ1-2, with D maybe TRBD1 (5 bases). Looked up from germline, CDR1 is LNHDA and CDR2 is SQIVND (reference sequence). Trimming stripped 2 bases from V and 5 bases from J, with 9 bases between. CDR3 length: 13 residues. The CDR3 sequence is CASSILQGYGYTF. The CDR3 DNA follows: TGTGCCAGTAGTATACTGCAGGGTTATGGCTACACCTTC.

The chain combines TRBV2 with TRBJ2-7, with D maybe TRBD2 (7 bases). The CDR3 is 16 residues long. Between the trimmed V and J ends, which lost 6 bases and 0 bases, there was a span of 18 bases. From germline, CDR1 is SNHLY and CDR2 FYNNEI. CDR3 DNA sequence: TGTGCCAGCAGGGGGGGGCTAGCGGCTTACTCCTACGAGCAGTACTTC. This encodes CASRGGLAAYSYEQYF.

The rearrangement uses TRBV5-1 and TRBJ2-7, with 9 positions matching TRBD1. The CDR3 runs to 15 residues. The germline V gene has CDR1 SGHRS and CDR2 YFSETQ. The V segment lost 4 bases and the J segment 7 bases; nucleotides outside the gene matches: 12. The CDR3 sequence: CASSATGTGKGEQYF. The DNA for the CDR3 is TGCGCCAGCAGCGCAACCGGGACAGGGAAGGGTGAGCAGTACTTC.

The chain carries TRBV6-2 or TRBV6-3 and TRBJ1-4, with D tentatively TRBD1 (5 bases). Trimming cost V 5 bases and J 7 bases, with 11 bases left between them. Germline V gene sequence: CDR1 MNHEY, CDR2 SVGEGT. The CDR3 loop spans 13 amino acids. CDR3 nucleotides: TGTGCCAGCAGTCGACCGACAGTTGAAAAACTGTTTTTT. Residues: CASSRPTVEKLFF.

This clone showed up just once. The rearrangement links TRBV30 to TRBJ1-5; TRBD1 might be the D (5 bases). Trimming shortened V by 1 base and J by 2 bases, and 18 bases separated the two germline ends. This CDR3 comprises 17 residues. The germline V gene has CDR1 GTSNPN and CDR2 SVGIG (reference sequence). The CDR3 sequence is CAWSAPSGGLGNQPQHF. The CDR3 DNA is TGTGCCTGGAGTGCCCCTTCTGGGGGACTGGGCAATCAGCCCCAGCATTTT. Supplemented by reference TRBV30 and TRBJ1-5, the full variable domain reads SQTIHQWPATLVQPVGSPLSLECTVEGTSNPNLYWYRQAAGRGLQLLFYSVGIGQISSEVPQNLSASRPQDRQFILSSKKLLLSDSGFYLCAWSAPSGGLGNQPQHFGDGTRLSIL.

V gene TRBV18 combines with J gene TRBJ2-1, with TRBD1 identical over 8 bases. CDR1 is KGHSH and CDR2 is LQKENI in the germline V gene. The CDR3 spans 16 residues. After removal of 4 bases from V and 1 base from J, the junction contained 6 bases not matched to a gene. The CDR3 protein is CASSRTGGSSYNEQFF. The DNA of the CDR3 is TGTGCCAGCTCACGTACAGGGGGTTCTTCCTACAATGAGCAGTTCTTC.

The gene calls are TRBV18 and TRBJ1-6; 7 bases agree with TRBD1. With 0 bases clipped from V and 7 bases from J, the junction kept 3 bases outside the gene matches. Germline V CDR1 and CDR2: KGHSH, LQKENI. The CDR3 is 15 residues long. Here the CDR3 reads CASSPPGQTNSPLHF. CDR3 sequence (DNA): TGTGCCAGCTCACCACCGGGACAGACGAATTCACCCCTCCACTTT.

V gene TRBV4-2 combines with J gene TRBJ1-1; tentatively, D is TRBD1 (6 bases). The V and J ends lost 6 bases and 5 bases respectively, with 16 bases between them. The germline V gene has CDR1 LGHNA and CDR2 YNFKEQ. This CDR3 contains 14 residues. In DNA form, the CDR3 reads TGTGCCAGCAGTCGCTCACAGGGCGGTACTGAAGCTTTCTTT. Translating it yields CASSRSQGGTEAFF.

This sequence joins TRBV7-8 and TRBJ1-6, with D possibly being TRBD1 (6 bases). CDR1 is SGHVS and CDR2 is FQNEAQ in the germline V gene. The V end lost 8 bases, the J end lost 5 bases, and 13 bases lay between the germline ends. This CDR3 region has 14 residues. Written as DNA, the CDR3 is TGTGCCAGCGGGAAGGACAGCAATAATTCACCCCTCCACTTT. Translated, it gives CASGKDSNNSPLHF.

About this clone: The sample carries other DNA sequences with the same CDR3. The V call is TRBV28, the J call TRBJ2-7; D remains unclear. CDR3 length: 13 residues. CDR1 and CDR2 (germline): MDHEN, SYDVKM. V was trimmed by 3 bases and J by 2 bases, leaving 8 bases between them. This CDR3 is CASSLSGPYEQYF. The DNA of the CDR3 is TGTGCCAGCAGTTTGTCAGGTCCCTACGAGCAGTACTTC.

This chain uses TRBV20-1 with TRBJ2-7, with a tentative D call TRBD2 (5 bases). This CDR3 is 11 amino acids long. The V end was cut by 5 bases, the J end by 3 bases, with 8 bases between. Germline V lookup: CDR1 DFQATT, CDR2 SNEGSKA (reference sequence). The CDR3 DNA follows: TGCAGTGCTGATGAGGGCTACGAGCAGTACTTC. Its translation: CSADEGYEQYF.

Details on this clone: The sample holds other DNA sequences that translate to the same CDR3. V gene TRBV19 combines with J gene TRBJ1-5; 8 bases align to TRBD1. Trimming took 4 bases from V and 4 from J; bases not matched to a gene: 3. CDR3 length equals 14 residues. The germline CDR1 and CDR2 sequences are LNHDA and SQIVND (reference sequence). CDR3 nucleotide sequence: TGTGCCAGTAGTACCACAGGGGGAAATCAGCCCCAGCATTTT. This encodes CASSTTGGNQPQHF. Based on the CDR3 plus reference TRBV19 and TRBJ1-5, the full variable domain is DGGITQSPKYLFRKEGQNVTLSCEQNLNHDAMYWYRQDPGQGLRLIYYSQIVNDFQKGDIAEGYSVSREKKESFPLTVTSAQKNPTAFYLCASSTTGGNQPQHFGDGTRLSIL.

V gene TRBV5-1 combines with J gene TRBJ1-3, with D uncertain. The V end was cut by 4 bases, the J end by 1 base, with 6 bases between. CDR1 and CDR2 (germline): SGHRS, YFSETQ. CDR3 size: 13 residues. The CDR3 loop reads CASSVTSGNTIYF. The CDR3 DNA reads as TGCGCCAGCAGCGTTACATCTGGAAACACCATATATTTT. The whole variable domain, filled in from reference TRBV5-1 and TRBJ1-3, reads KAGVTQTPRYLIKTRGQQVTLSCSPISGHRSVSWYQQTPGQGLQFLFEYFSETQRNKGNFPGRFSGRQFSNSRSEMNVSTLELGDSALYLCASSVTSGNTIYFGEGSWLTVV.

The V gene is TRBV5-4, the J gene TRBJ2-5, with TRBD1 matching over 7 bases. J gave up 4 bases and V 4 bases, and 10 bases lay outside the gene matches. CDR1 is SGHNT, CDR2 YYREEE, per germline (reference sequence). CDR3 size: 15 residues. This CDR3 reads CASSREQGTRETQYF. CDR3 DNA sequence: TGTGCCAGCAGCAGAGAACAGGGGACCCGAGAGACCCAGTACTTC.

J is TRBJ2-7 and V is TRBV20-1, with D perhaps matching TRBD1 (5 bases). V shed 3 bases and J shed 6 bases, with 15 bases lying between them. Germline assignment: CDR1 DFQATT and CDR2 SNEGSKA (reference sequence). The CDR3 totals 13 residues. CDR3 DNA: TGCAGTGCTAGTCGACAGAATTTTGGCGAGCAGTACTTC. It is translated as CSASRQNFGEQYF.

The rearrangement links TRBV7-6 to TRBJ1-4; 10 bases map to TRBD1. V trimming: 5 bases; J trimming: 6 bases; junction bases outside the gene matches: 3. The germline V gene encodes CDR1 SGHVS and CDR2 FNYEAQ. The CDR3 is 14 amino acids. CDR3 residues: CASSGDRGYEKLFF. In nucleotides, the CDR3 is TGTGCCAGCAGCGGGGACAGGGGATATGAAAAACTGTTTTTT.

Written as DNA, the CDR3 is TGTGCCAGCAGAGATGGCAAGGGACAGGTGGACACTGAAGCTTTCTTT. Protein product: CASRDGKGQVDTEAFF. This chain joins TRBV9 and TRBJ1-1; 8 positions agree with TRBD1. The junction had 12 bases not matched to a gene; V was cut back by 5 bases and J by 3 bases. Looked up from germline, CDR1 is SGDLS and CDR2 is YYNGEE. The CDR3 consists of 16 residues.

V gene TRBV19 combines with J gene TRBJ2-5; 9 positions match TRBD1. Germline V gene data show CDR1 as LNHDA and CDR2 as SQIVND (reference sequence). Trimming at V came to 4 bases and at J to 5 bases, leaving 8 bases not matched to a gene. CDR3 length: 15 amino acids. CDR3 protein: CASSSRQGGMETQYF. The CDR3 nucleotides read TGTGCCAGTAGTAGCCGACAGGGGGGTATGGAGACCCAGTACTTC.

The V call is TRBV5-4, the J call TRBJ1-2; D is undetermined. Germline CDR1 SGHNT, CDR2 YYREEE (reference sequence). Trimming took 3 bases from V and 2 from J, leaving 8 bases between them. The CDR3 runs to 13 residues. Here the CDR3 reads CASSSPGNYGYTF. In DNA form, the CDR3 reads TGTGCCAGCAGCTCTCCAGGCAACTATGGCTACACCTTC. Using reference TRBV5-4 and TRBJ1-2 for the parts outside the CDR3, the full variable domain is ETGVTQSPTHLIKTRGQQVTLRCSSQSGHNTVSWYQQALGQGPQFIFQYYREEENGRGNFPPRFSGLQFPNYSSELNVNALELDDSALYLCASSSPGNYGYTFGSGTRLTVV.

V usage is TRBV5-1 and J usage is TRBJ2-5, with 7 bases aligning to TRBD2. The CDR3 totals 15 residues. The trim removed 0 bases at V and 5 bases at J, leaving 7 bases unmatched. The germline V gene encodes CDR1 SGHRS and CDR2 YFSETQ. The CDR3 reads CASSLVGRAPETQYF. The CDR3 DNA reads as TGCGCCAGCAGCTTGGTGGGGAGGGCCCCGGAGACCCAGTACTTC.

The chain uses TRBV5-1 and TRBJ1-1, with TRBD1 as a possible D gene (6 bases). This CDR3 spans 15 amino acids. V lost 0 bases and J 0 bases, leaving 9 bases between the germline ends. Germline CDR1 reads SGHRS; CDR2 reads YFSETQ. The CDR3 sequence: CASSLATGMNTEAFF. The CDR3 nucleotides read TGCGCCAGCAGCTTGGCCACAGGGATGAACACTGAAGCTTTCTTT.

The rearrangement links TRBV4-3 to TRBJ2-1, with TRBD2 matching over 9 bases. This CDR3 region has 16 residues. V shed 0 bases and J 8 bases; nucleotides not matched to a gene: 8. CDR1 and CDR2 (germline): LGHNA, YSLEER. CDR3 DNA: TGCGCCAGCAGCCAAGATCTCGTAGCGGGAGTGCATGAGCAGTTCTTC. This gives the protein CASSQDLVAGVHEQFF.

The chain has TRBV19 and TRBJ2-2; 11 nucleotides align to TRBD2. J gave up 5 bases and V 7 bases, and 6 bases lay outside the gene matches. Per germline, CDR1 LNHDA and CDR2 SQIVND (reference sequence). This CDR3 contains 15 residues. CDR3 DNA sequence: TGTGCCAGTACACTGCTAGCGGGAGGTACCGGGGAGCTGTTTTTT. It translates to CASTLLAGGTGELFF.

The rearrangement links TRBV2 to TRBJ2-3, with unresolved D. The CDR3 is made up of 15 amino acids. The germline CDR1 and CDR2 sequences are SNHLY and FYNNEI. Trimming stripped 6 bases from V and 2 bases from J, with 15 bases between. CDR3 sequence: CASSRDILPTDTQYF. CDR3 DNA sequence: TGTGCCAGCAGCCGAGACATACTCCCCACAGATACGCAGTATTTT. Filled out from reference TRBV2 and TRBJ2-3, the complete variable domain reads EPEVTQTPSHQVTQMGQEVILRCVPISNHLYFYWYRQILGQKVEFLVSFYNNEISEKSEIFDDQFSVERPDGSNFTLKIRSTKLEDSAMYFCASSRDILPTDTQYFGPGTRLTVL.